Each of the 10 T cell receptor beta chains below was sequenced from the same sample in a study of CD8 T cells in ankylosing spondylitis. MiXCR, applied by TCRdb to the 5' RACE reads, yields one record per CDR3 protein. The sample lists about 750,000 distinct CDR3 sequences, 15% to 20% occurring once. Overall study findings and caveats: Seemingly characteristic of ankylosing spondylitis blood was a TCR beta motif consisting of roughly 8 highly homologous variants.

Antigens for these TCRs are unknown. The specimen was blood, either unsorted or a sorted T cell fraction (not recorded which). These TCRs come from a male donor with ankylosing spondylitis.

This clonotype was seen a few times. The J gene is TRBJ2-3, the V gene TRBV11-2; 7 bases map to TRBD2. CDR3 length: 15 amino acids. V gave up 5 bases and J gave up 2 bases; unmatched junction bases: 7. Germline lookup yields CDR1 SGHAT and CDR2 FQNNGV. CDR3 sequence (DNA): TGTGCCAGCAGCGATAGCGGGTACTACACAGATACGCAGTATTTT. Amino acid sequence: CASSDSGYYTDTQYF.

This clonotype occurred many times. The DNA for the CDR3 is TGTGCCAGCAGTTTAAACCGCGGCTATGGCTACACCTTC. This sequence encodes CASSLNRGYGYTF. The V and J genes are TRBV28 and TRBJ1-2; no clear D. The CDR3 loop spans 13 amino acids. Germline V gene data show CDR1 as MDHEN and CDR2 as SYDVKM. With 2 bases removed from V and 4 bases from J, the gap between germline ends came to 8 bases.

This clonotype was counted a few times. The gene calls are TRBV4-1 and TRBJ2-1; no definite D call. The CDR3 has 15 amino acids. Germline loops: CDR1 MGHRA, CDR2 YSYEKL. Trimming took off 4 bases at V and 2 bases at J, with 12 bases between the two ends. CDR3 bases: TGCGCCAGCAGCCCTCCCTCAGGAGCCTACAATGAGCAGTTCTTC. Amino acid sequence: CASSPPSGAYNEQFF.

This clonotype was picked up a small number of times. CDR3 in DNA: TGCGCCAGCAGCGGGGGACTCGCGAACACCGGGGAGCTGTTTTTT. It yields the protein CASSGGLANTGELFF. The J gene is TRBJ2-2, the V gene TRBV5-1; D is possibly TRBD2 (6 bases). Germline lookup yields CDR1 SGHRS and CDR2 YFSETQ. CDR3 length: 15 residues. V was pared by 4 bases and J by 0 bases, with 10 bases between.

This clonotype was picked up a small number of times. Here the CDR3 DNA reads TGCGCCAGCAGCTTTCAGGGGGGCTCTGGAAACACCATATATTTT. This sequence encodes CASSFQGGSGNTIYF. The chain couples TRBV5-1 to TRBJ1-3; 7 nucleotides match TRBD1. Germline-derived CDR1 and CDR2 are SGHRS and YFSETQ. V was clipped by 2 bases and J by 0 bases; unmatched bases: 2. The CDR3 sequence is 15 residues long.

V usage is TRBV6-5 and J usage is TRBJ2-3; TRBD2 aligns across 12 bases. V was clipped by 0 bases and J by 2 bases; unmatched bases: 3. CDR3 length: 17 residues. The germline V gene has CDR1 MNHEY and CDR2 SVGAGI. This CDR3 reads CASSYSTSGGNTDTQYF. CDR3 DNA sequence: TGTGCCAGCAGTTACTCAACTAGCGGGGGGAACACAGATACGCAGTATTTT.

This clonotype was detected many times. The chain carries TRBV29-1 and TRBJ2-7; D ambiguous. CDR1 is SQVTM and CDR2 is ANQGSEA in the germline V gene. This CDR3 is built from 11 residues. V lost 5 bases and J lost 2, with 7 bases in between. The CDR3 DNA reads as TGCAGCGTTACCAGCCCCTACGAGCAGTACTTC. Residues: CSVTSPYEQYF.

This clonotype was detected a few times. A read error may be the cause here, since a much bigger clone is one base away. The rearrangement joins TRBV9 to TRBJ2-7, with a weak D call TRBD2 (6 bases). Germline CDR1 SGDLS, CDR2 YYNGEE. V shed 0 bases and J shed 2 bases, with 9 bases lying between them. The CDR3 sequence is 14 residues long. The CDR3 region is CASSVGGNPYEQYF. DNA for the CDR3: TGTGCCAGCAGCGTAGGCGGGAACCCCTACGAGCAGTACTTC.

There are a few counts of this clonotype. This sequence joins TRBV7-9 and TRBJ2-3; TRBD1 is a possible D gene (7 bases). V was shortened by 3 bases and J by 2 bases, with 12 bases between the two germline ends. This CDR3 contains 15 residues. From germline, CDR1 is SEHNR and CDR2 FQNEAQ (reference sequence). In nucleotides, the CDR3 is TGTGCCAGCAGCTTTGGAGGGACAGACACAGATACGCAGTATTTT. Translated: CASSFGGTDTDTQYF.

Only a few counts were recorded for this clonotype. The chain couples TRBV20-1 to TRBJ1-2; possibly TRBD1 for D (5 bases). Looked up from germline, CDR1 is DFQATT and CDR2 is SNEGSKA (reference sequence). The V end lost 4 bases, the J end lost 9 bases, and 12 bases lay between the germline ends. The CDR3 totals 11 residues. The CDR3 region has the DNA TGCAGTGCTACCCCAGGGCAGAGCTACACCTTC. As protein: CSATPGQSYTF.